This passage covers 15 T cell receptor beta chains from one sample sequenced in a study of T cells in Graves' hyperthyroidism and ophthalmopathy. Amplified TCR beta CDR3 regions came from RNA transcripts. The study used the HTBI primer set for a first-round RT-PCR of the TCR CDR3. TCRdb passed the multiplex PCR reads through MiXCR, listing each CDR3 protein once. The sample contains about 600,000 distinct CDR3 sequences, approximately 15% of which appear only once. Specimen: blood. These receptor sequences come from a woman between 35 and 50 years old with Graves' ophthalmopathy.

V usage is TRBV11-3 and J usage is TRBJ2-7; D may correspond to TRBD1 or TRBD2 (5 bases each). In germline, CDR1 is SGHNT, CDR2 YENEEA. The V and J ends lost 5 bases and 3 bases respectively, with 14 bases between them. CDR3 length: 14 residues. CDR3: CASSARDGVYEQYF. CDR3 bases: TGTGCCAGCAGCGCCCGGGACGGGGTCTACGAGCAGTACTTC.

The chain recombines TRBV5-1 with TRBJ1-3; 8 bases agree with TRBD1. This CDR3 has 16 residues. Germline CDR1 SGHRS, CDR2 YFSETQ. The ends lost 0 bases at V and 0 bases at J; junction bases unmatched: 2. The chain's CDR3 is CASSLGTGGSGNTIYF. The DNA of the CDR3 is TGCGCCAGCAGCTTGGGTACAGGGGGCTCTGGAAACACCATATATTTT.

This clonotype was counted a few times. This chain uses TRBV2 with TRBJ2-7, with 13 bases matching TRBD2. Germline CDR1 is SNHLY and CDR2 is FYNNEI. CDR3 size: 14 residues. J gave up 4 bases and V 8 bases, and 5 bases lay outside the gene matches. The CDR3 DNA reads TGTGCCAGCTTTGGGACTAGCGGGACATACGAGCAGTACTTC. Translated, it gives CASFGTSGTYEQYF.

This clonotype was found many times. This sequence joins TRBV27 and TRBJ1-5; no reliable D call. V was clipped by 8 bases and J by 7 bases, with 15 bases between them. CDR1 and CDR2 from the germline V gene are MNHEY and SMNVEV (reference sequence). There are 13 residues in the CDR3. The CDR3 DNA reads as TGTGCCAGCGTGTCTGAGGGAGGGCAGCCCCAGCATTTT. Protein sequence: CASVSEGGQPQHF.

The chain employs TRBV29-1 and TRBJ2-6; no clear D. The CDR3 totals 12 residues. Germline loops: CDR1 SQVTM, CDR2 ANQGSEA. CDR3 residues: CSALSGANVLTF. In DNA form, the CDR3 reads TGCAGTGCCCTCTCTGGGGCCAACGTCCTGACTTTC.

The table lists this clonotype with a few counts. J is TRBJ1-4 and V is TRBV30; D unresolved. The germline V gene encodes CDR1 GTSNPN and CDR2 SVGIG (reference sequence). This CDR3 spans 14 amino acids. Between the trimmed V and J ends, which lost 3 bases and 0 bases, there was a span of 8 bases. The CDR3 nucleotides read TGTGCCTGGAGCCGACAAGCAACTAATGAAAAACTGTTTTTT. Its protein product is CAWSRQATNEKLFF. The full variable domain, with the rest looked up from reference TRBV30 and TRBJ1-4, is SQTIHQWPATLVQPVGSPLSLECTVEGTSNPNLYWYRQAAGRGLQLLFYSVGIGQISSEVPQNLSASRPQDRQFILSSKKLLLSDSGFYLCAWSRQATNEKLFFGSGTQLSVL.

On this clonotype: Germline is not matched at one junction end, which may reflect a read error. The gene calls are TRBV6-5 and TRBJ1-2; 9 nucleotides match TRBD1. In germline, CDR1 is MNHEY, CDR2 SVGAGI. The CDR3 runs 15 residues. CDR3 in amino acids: CASNYMGQGNYGYTF. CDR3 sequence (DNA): TGTGCCAGCAATTACATGGGACAGGGTAACTATGGCTACACCTTC.

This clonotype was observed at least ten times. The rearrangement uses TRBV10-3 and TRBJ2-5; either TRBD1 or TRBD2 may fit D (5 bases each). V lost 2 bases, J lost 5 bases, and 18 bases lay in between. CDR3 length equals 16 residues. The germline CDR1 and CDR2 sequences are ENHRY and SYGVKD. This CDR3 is CAISETLTGQYETQYF. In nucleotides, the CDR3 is TGTGCCATCAGTGAGACCCTAACGGGGCAGTATGAGACCCAGTACTTC.

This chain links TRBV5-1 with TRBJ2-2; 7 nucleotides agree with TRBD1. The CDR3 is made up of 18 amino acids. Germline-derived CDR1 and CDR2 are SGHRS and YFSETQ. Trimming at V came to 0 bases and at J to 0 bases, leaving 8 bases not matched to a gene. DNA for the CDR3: TGCGCCAGCAGCTTGGATAGGACAGGACCTCCGAACACCGGGGAGCTGTTTTTT. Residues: CASSLDRTGPPNTGELFF.

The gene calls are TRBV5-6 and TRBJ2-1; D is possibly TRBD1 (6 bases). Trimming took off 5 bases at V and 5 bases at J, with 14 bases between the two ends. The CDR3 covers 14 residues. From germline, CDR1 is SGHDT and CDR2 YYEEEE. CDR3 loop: CASRDLDRNNEQFF. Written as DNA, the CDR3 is TGTGCCAGCAGGGATCTGGACAGAAACAATGAGCAGTTCTTC.

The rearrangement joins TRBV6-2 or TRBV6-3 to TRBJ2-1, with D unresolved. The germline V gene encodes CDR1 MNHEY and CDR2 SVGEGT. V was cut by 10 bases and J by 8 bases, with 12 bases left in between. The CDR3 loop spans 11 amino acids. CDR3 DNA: TGTGCCACCACGGAATATGATGAGCAGTTCTTC. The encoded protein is CATTEYDEQFF.

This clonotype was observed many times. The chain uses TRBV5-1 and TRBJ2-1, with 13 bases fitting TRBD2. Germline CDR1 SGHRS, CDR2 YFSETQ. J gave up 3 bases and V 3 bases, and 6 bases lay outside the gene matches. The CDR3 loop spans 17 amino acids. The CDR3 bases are TGCGCCAGCAGCTCTCGGACTAGCGGGAGTATCTACAATGAGCAGTTCTTC. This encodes CASSSRTSGSIYNEQFF.

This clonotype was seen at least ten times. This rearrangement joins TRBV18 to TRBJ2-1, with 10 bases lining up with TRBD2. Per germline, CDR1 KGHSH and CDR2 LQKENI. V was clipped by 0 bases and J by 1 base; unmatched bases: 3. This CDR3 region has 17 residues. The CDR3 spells CASSPPSGRGSYNEQFF. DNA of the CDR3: TGTGCCAGCTCACCACCGAGCGGGAGGGGGTCCTACAATGAGCAGTTCTTC.

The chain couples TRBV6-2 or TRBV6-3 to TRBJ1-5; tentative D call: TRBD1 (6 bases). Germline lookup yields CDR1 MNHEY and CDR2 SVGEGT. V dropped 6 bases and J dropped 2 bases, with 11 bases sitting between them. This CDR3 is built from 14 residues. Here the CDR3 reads CASSPNRGNQPQHF. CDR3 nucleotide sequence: TGTGCCAGCAGCCCTAACAGGGGCAATCAGCCCCAGCATTTT.

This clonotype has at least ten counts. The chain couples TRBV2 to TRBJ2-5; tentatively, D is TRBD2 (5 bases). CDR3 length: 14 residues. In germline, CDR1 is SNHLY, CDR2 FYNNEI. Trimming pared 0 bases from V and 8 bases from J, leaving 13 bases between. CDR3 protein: CASSEAVLGLTQYF. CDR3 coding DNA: TGTGCCAGCAGTGAAGCTGTACTAGGTCTAACCCAGTACTTC. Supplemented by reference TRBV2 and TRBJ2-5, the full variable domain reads EPEVTQTPSHQVTQMGQEVILRCVPISNHLYFYWYRQILGQKVEFLVSFYNNEISEKSEIFDDQFSVERPDGSNFTLKIRSTKLEDSAMYFCASSEAVLGLTQYFGPGTRLLVL.